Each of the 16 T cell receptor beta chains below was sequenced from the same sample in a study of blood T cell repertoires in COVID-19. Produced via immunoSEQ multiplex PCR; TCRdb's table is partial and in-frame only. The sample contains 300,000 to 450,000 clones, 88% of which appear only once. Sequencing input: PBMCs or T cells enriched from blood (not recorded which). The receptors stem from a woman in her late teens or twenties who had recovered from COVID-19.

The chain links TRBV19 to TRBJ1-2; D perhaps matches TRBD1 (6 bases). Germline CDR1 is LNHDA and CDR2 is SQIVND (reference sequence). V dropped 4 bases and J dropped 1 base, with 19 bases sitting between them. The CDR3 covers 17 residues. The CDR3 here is CASSTQQSTGFNYGYTF. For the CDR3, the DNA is TGTGCCAGTAGTACCCAACAATCCACAGGGTTTAACTATGGCTACACCTTC.

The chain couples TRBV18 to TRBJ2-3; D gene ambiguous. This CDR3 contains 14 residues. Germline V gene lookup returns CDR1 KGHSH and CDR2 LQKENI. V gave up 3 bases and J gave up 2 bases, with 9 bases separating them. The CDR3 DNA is TGTGCCAGCTCACCTGGTGCGAACACAGATACGCAGTATTTT. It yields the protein CASSPGANTDTQYF.

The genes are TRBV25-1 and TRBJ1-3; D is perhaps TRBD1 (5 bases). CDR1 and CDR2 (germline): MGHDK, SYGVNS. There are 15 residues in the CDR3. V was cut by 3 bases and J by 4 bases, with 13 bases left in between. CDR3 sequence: CASSDVDRSGNTIYF. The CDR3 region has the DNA TGTGCCAGCAGTGACGTTGACAGATCGGGAAACACCATATATTTT.

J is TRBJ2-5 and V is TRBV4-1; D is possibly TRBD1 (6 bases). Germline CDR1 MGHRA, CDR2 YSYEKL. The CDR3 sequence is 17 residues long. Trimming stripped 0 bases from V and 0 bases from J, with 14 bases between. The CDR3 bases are TGCGCCAGCAGCCAAGAAGCCTTGAGGGGGTACCAAGAGACCCAGTACTTC. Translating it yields CASSQEALRGYQETQYF.

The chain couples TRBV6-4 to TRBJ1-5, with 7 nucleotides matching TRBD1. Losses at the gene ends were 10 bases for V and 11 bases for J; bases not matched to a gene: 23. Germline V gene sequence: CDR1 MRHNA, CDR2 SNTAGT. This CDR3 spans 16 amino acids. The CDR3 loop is CATSRPPGQTIRAQHF. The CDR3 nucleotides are TGTGCCACCTCACGACCCCCGGGACAGACAATCCGGGCCCAGCATTTT.

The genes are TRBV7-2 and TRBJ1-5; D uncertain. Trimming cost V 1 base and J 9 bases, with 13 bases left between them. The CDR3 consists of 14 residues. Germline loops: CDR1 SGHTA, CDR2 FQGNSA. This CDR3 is CASSLGGTPGPQHF. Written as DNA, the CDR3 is TGTGCCAGCAGCTTAGGCGGTACCCCGGGGCCCCAGCATTTT.

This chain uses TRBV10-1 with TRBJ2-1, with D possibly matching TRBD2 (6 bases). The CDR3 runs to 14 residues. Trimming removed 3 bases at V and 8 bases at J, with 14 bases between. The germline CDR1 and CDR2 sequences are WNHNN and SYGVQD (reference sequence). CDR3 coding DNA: TGCGCCAGCAGTGACCCGGAGGAGCGGGATGAGCAGTTCTTC. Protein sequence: CASSDPEERDEQFF.

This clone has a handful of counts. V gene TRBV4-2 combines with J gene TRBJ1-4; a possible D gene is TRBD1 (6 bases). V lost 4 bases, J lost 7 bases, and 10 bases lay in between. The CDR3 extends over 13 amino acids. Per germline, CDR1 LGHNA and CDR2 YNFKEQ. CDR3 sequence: CASSPGTLEKLFF. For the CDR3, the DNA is TGTGCCAGCAGCCCGGGGACACTTGAAAAACTGTTTTTT.

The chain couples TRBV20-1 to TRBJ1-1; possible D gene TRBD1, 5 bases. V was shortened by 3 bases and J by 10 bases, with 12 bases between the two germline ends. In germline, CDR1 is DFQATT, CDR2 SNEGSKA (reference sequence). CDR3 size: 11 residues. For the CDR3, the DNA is TGCAGTGCTAGGGGGCCGAGCAGAGCTTTCTTT. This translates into CSARGPSRAFF.

The CDR3 DNA reads as TGTGCCATCAGTGGAGGGGGTTGGACTGAAGCTTTCTTT. It translates to CAISGGGWTEAFF. The rearrangement joins TRBV10-3 to TRBJ1-1, with TRBD1 as a possible D gene (6 bases). Germline V CDR1 and CDR2: ENHRY, SYGVKD. Trimming removed 4 bases at V and 5 bases at J, with 11 bases between. This CDR3 is 13 amino acids long.

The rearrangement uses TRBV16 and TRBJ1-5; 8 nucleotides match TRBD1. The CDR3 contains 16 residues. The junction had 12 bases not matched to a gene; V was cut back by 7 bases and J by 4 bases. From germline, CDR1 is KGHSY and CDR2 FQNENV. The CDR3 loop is CASNSRRGRSNQPQHF. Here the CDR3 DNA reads TGTGCCAGCAACAGCCGCAGGGGGCGATCGAATCAGCCCCAGCATTTT.

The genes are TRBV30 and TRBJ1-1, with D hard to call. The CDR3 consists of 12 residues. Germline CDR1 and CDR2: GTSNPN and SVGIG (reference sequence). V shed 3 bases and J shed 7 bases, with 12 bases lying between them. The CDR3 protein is CAWSADKREAFF. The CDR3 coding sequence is TGTGCCTGGAGCGCCGACAAACGTGAAGCTTTCTTT.

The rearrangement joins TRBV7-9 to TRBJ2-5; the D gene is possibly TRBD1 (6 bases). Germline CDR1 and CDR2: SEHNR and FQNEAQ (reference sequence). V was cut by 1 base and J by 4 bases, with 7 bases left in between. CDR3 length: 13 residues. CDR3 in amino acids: CASSLVGGETQYF. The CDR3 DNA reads TGTGCCAGCAGCTTAGTAGGGGGAGAGACCCAGTACTTC.

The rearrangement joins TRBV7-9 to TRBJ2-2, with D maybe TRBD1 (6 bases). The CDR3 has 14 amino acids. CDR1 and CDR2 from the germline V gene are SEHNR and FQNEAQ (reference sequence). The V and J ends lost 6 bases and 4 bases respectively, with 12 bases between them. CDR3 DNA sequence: TGTGCCAGCAGAAGGACAGATCTCACCGGGGAGCTGTTTTTT. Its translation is CASRRTDLTGELFF.

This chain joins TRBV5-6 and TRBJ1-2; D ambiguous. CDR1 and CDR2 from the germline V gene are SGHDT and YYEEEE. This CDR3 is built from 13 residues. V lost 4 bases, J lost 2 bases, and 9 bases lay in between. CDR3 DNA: TGTGCCAGCAGCCCCGTATTGAACTATGGCTACACCTTC. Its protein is CASSPVLNYGYTF.

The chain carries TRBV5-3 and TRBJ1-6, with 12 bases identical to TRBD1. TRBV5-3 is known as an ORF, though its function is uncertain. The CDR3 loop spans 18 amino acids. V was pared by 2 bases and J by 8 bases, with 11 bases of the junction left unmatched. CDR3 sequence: CARSFQTRDRGRYSPLHF. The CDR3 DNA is TGTGCCAGAAGCTTTCAGACCCGGGACAGGGGGCGATATTCACCCCTCCACTTT.